Sequencing of this T cell receptor beta chain was carried out in a study of glioma-infiltrating T cells after dendritic cell vaccination. Study at large: Glioblastoma patients came from Phase I and II dendritic cell vaccination trials. Three intradermal dendritic cell vaccine injections were given every two weeks.

The V segment lost 4 bases and the J segment 7 bases; nucleotides outside the gene matches: 4. CDR1 and CDR2 from the germline V gene are SEHNR and FQNEAQ (reference sequence). This CDR3 is built from 12 residues. Fresh-frozen tumor tissue and more than two years of survival data were available for all. Libraries were prepared by immunoSEQ multiplex PCR; TCRdb keeps only in-frame clonotypes and omits some of them. Of 45,000 to 55,000 clones listed, over 75% are singletons. This specimen consisted of blood, obtained before dendritic cell vaccination. This TCR was recovered from a human donor with glioblastoma. The genes are TRBV7-9 and TRBJ2-7; TRBD1 matches 7 bases. In DNA form, the CDR3 reads TGTGCCAGCAGCTCACAGGGGCCGGAGCAGTACTTC. Protein sequence: CASSSQGPEQYF. The variable domain in full, completed from reference TRBV7-9 and TRBJ2-7, reads DTGVSQNPRHKITKRGQNVTFRCDPISEHNRLYWYRQTLGQGPEFLTYFQNEAQLEKSRLLSDRFSAERPKGSFSTLEIQRTEQGDSAMYLCASSSQGPEQYFGPGTRLTVT.